Shown below are 22 T cell receptor beta chains from a single sample sequenced in a study of CD8+CD57+ T cells in acquired aplastic anemia. Profiles of TCR beta VDJ and CDR3 were generated from a genomic DNA template. TCRdb redid the calling of the reads with MiXCR, one entry per CDR3 protein. This sample carries around 170,000 distinct CDR3 sequences, 55% to 75% of them seen once, and the ten largest clones take about 50%. Sequences were obtained from sorted CD4+, CD8+, or CD8+CD57+ T cells (not recorded which) from PBMCs. These receptors all stem from a human donor in good health.

The rearrangement joins TRBV7-8 to TRBJ1-1; D is perhaps TRBD1 (5 bases). V lost 0 bases and J lost 0, with 11 bases in between. The V gene's germline CDR1 is SGHVS and CDR2 FQNEAQ. The CDR3 is made up of 16 amino acids. CDR3 coding DNA: TGTGCCAGCAGCTTAGCGCCGGCAGGGATGAACACTGAAGCTTTCTTT. Encoded protein: CASSLAPAGMNTEAFF.

This clonotype was detected ten times or more. The chain is built from TRBV19 and TRBJ1-2, with a possible D match to TRBD1 (5 bases). CDR1 and CDR2 (germline): LNHDA, SQIVND (reference sequence). The CDR3 sequence is 15 residues long. V lost 5 bases, J lost 0 bases, and 13 bases lay in between. Here the CDR3 DNA reads TGTGCCAGTAGTGAGGGACGGCTTACTAACTATGGCTACACCTTC. Translated: CASSEGRLTNYGYTF.

In this sample, this clonotype turned up a few times. The CDR3 reads CSARDQRLAEETQYF. CDR3 in DNA: TGCAGTGCTAGAGATCAAAGACTAGCGGAAGAGACCCAGTACTTC. The gene calls are TRBV20-1 and TRBJ2-5, with 9 bases matching TRBD2. V was clipped by 0 bases and J by 3 bases; unmatched bases: 5. From germline, CDR1 is DFQATT and CDR2 SNEGSKA (reference sequence). The length of the CDR3 is 15 residues.

This clonotype was counted a few times. The V and J genes are TRBV28 and TRBJ1-4, with D unresolved. V shed 6 bases and J shed 2 bases, with 13 bases lying between them. Germline CDR1 and CDR2: MDHEN and SYDVKM. This CDR3 is 15 amino acids long. The CDR3 bases are TGTGCCAGCAGAACGACGACGGGGACTAATGAAAAACTGTTTTTT. Protein sequence: CASRTTTGTNEKLFF. The variable domain in full, with the rest retrieved from reference TRBV28 and TRBJ1-4, is DVKVTQSSRYLVKRTGEKVFLECVQDMDHENMFWYRQDPGLGLRLIYFSYDVKMKEKGDIPEGYSVSREKKERFSLILESASTNQTSMYLCASRTTTGTNEKLFFGSGTQLSVL.

This rearrangement joins TRBV7-6 to TRBJ1-1; TRBD1 aligns across 8 bases. Germline V gene sequence: CDR1 SGHVS, CDR2 FNYEAQ. The J segment lost 5 bases and the V segment lost 2 bases, leaving 7 bases of the junction unmatched. This CDR3 has 15 residues. The CDR3 is CASSLMQGASTEAFF. CDR3 in DNA: TGTGCCAGCAGCTTAATGCAGGGGGCCTCGACTGAAGCTTTCTTT.

This chain uses TRBV20-1 with TRBJ1-2, with D possibly being TRBD1 (5 bases). This CDR3 comprises 11 residues. CDR1 and CDR2 (germline): DFQATT, SNEGSKA (reference sequence). The V end lost 5 bases, the J end lost 4 bases, and 8 bases lay between the germline ends. In DNA form, the CDR3 reads TGCAGTGCTCCTGGGGCCTATGGCTACACCTTC. It codes for CSAPGAYGYTF.

This clonotype was seen many times. In DNA, the CDR3 is TGTGCCAGCAGTGAGGGACAGGGGGCATACTATGGCTACACCTTC. Its protein product is CASSEGQGAYYGYTF. The chain joins TRBV6-1 to TRBJ1-2; 12 nucleotides line up with TRBD1. Germline V gene sequence: CDR1 MNHNS, CDR2 SASEGT. The trim removed 3 bases at V and 3 bases at J, leaving 2 bases unmatched. The CDR3 loop spans 15 amino acids.

This clonotype is a singleton in its sample. The chain combines TRBV7-9 with TRBJ2-7; 8 bases are a match to TRBD1. Germline V gene sequence: CDR1 SEHNR, CDR2 FQNEAQ (reference sequence). With V trimmed by 6 bases and J by 4 bases, 8 bases remained unmatched. This CDR3 comprises 14 residues. The CDR3 DNA follows: TGTGCCAGCAGTTCCCGGGACAGGAGGTACGAGCAGTACTTC. Encoded protein: CASSSRDRRYEQYF.

This clonotype was picked up many times. The CDR3 sequence: CASSASETQYF. The CDR3 coding sequence is TGTGCCAGCAGCGCGTCGGAGACCCAGTACTTC. The chain is built from TRBV9 and TRBJ2-5; no clear D gene. CDR3 length: 11 amino acids. From germline, CDR1 is SGDLS and CDR2 YYNGEE. The V end lost 3 bases, the J end lost 5 bases, and 5 bases lay between the germline ends.

The table lists this clonotype with a few counts. The chain is built from TRBV7-3 and TRBJ2-7; 9 bases match TRBD2. The CDR3 extends over 17 amino acids. Germline loops: CDR1 SGHTA, CDR2 FQGTGA. With 2 bases clipped from V and 3 bases from J, the junction kept 11 bases outside the gene matches. The DNA of the CDR3 is TGTGCCAGCAGCTTACGCGGGGGGGCCCCGGGAGACTACGAGCAGTACTTC. This gives the protein CASSLRGGAPGDYEQYF.

The J gene is TRBJ1-1, the V gene TRBV20-1; D is undetermined. CDR1 DFQATT and CDR2 SNEGSKA come from the germline V gene (reference sequence). CDR3 length: 8 amino acids. The CDR3 bases are TGCAGGGTGTCTGAAGCTTTCTTT. Translated, it gives CRVSEAFF.

Of note for this clonotype: Relative to the germline gene, one junction end is altered; a read error may explain this. CDR3 sequence (DNA): TGTGCCAGCACCTCGGAGGGGACAGGGGGGACTTTC. This translates into CASTSEGTGGTF. The chain joins TRBV2 to TRBJ2-7, with 11 nucleotides matching TRBD1. The CDR3 loop spans 12 amino acids. Germline V lookup: CDR1 SNHLY, CDR2 FYNNEI.

This clonotype was counted many times. The V call is TRBV14, the J call TRBJ2-5; 9 nucleotides agree with TRBD1. CDR3 length equals 15 residues. Unmatched junction bases numbered 4, after V lost 3 bases and J lost 2 bases. Germline V gives CDR1 SGHDN, CDR2 FVKESK. CDR3 region: CASSQGQGSQETQYF. DNA of the CDR3: TGTGCCAGCAGCCAGGGACAGGGCTCTCAAGAGACCCAGTACTTC.

V gene TRBV19 combines with J gene TRBJ2-5, with D perhaps TRBD1 or TRBD2 (5 bases each). V was pared by 1 base and J by 5 bases, with 17 bases between. The V gene's germline CDR1 is LNHDA and CDR2 SQIVND (reference sequence). This CDR3 spans 16 amino acids. The CDR3 is CASSIGRTEGSETQYF. CDR3 sequence (DNA): TGTGCCAGTAGTATAGGCCGAACTGAGGGGTCCGAGACCCAGTACTTC. Based on the CDR3 plus reference TRBV19 and TRBJ2-5, the full variable domain is DGGITQSPKYLFRKEGQNVTLSCEQNLNHDAMYWYRQDPGQGLRLIYYSQIVNDFQKGDIAEGYSVSREKKESFPLTVTSAQKNPTAFYLCASSIGRTEGSETQYFGPGTRLLVL.

The chain employs TRBV3-1 and TRBJ2-2; the D gene is possibly TRBD1 (5 bases). CDR3 length equals 17 residues. Germline V CDR1 and CDR2: LGHDT, YNNKEL (reference sequence). The V and J ends lost 0 bases and 3 bases respectively, with 14 bases between them. The CDR3 protein is CASSQDRRDQYTGELFF. The CDR3 coding sequence is TGTGCCAGCAGCCAAGATCGCAGGGATCAATACACCGGGGAGCTGTTTTTT.

This clonotype was seen more than once but under ten times. Its ends do not fully match the called genes, so a read error is possible. J is TRBJ2-7 and V is TRBV7-9; D unclear. The CDR3 is 12 residues long. The germline V gene encodes CDR1 SEHNR and CDR2 FQNEAQ (reference sequence). The CDR3 region has the DNA TGTGCCAGCAGCCCGCAGGCGAACTCTATGTCCTTC. Its translation is CASSPQANSMSF.

The chain joins TRBV5-1 to TRBJ2-3; 10 positions agree with TRBD2. Germline trimming cut 0 bases from V and 4 bases from J; bases unmatched to any gene: 8. Germline V gene lookup returns CDR1 SGHRS and CDR2 YFSETQ. The CDR3 has 17 residues. The CDR3: CASSLVSLAGVPDTQYF. The CDR3 region has the DNA TGCGCCAGCAGCTTGGTGAGCCTAGCGGGAGTCCCAGATACGCAGTATTTT. Based on the CDR3 plus reference TRBV5-1 and TRBJ2-3, the full variable domain is KAGVTQTPRYLIKTRGQQVTLSCSPISGHRSVSWYQQTPGQGLQFLFEYFSETQRNKGNFPGRFSGRQFSNSRSEMNVSTLELGDSALYLCASSLVSLAGVPDTQYFGPGTRLTVL.

The V and J genes are TRBV6-2 or TRBV6-3 and TRBJ2-2, with D unclear. CDR1 is MNHEY, CDR2 SVGEGT, per germline. The CDR3 extends over 12 amino acids. V lost 7 bases and J 6 bases, leaving 9 bases between the germline ends. The CDR3 spells CASTSKPGELFF. The CDR3 bases are TGTGCCAGCACCTCAAAGCCCGGGGAGCTGTTTTTT.

The chain combines TRBV7-2 with TRBJ2-5, with a possible D match to TRBD1 (5 bases). Germline assignment: CDR1 SGHTA and CDR2 FQGNSA. The CDR3 is 13 amino acids. The V gene lost 0 bases and the J gene lost 7 bases, with 9 bases spanning the gap. CDR3 amino acids: CASSLAGVGTQYF. The CDR3, as DNA: TGTGCCAGCAGCTTAGCAGGGGTGGGGACCCAGTACTTC.

This clonotype was detected many times. J is TRBJ2-1 and V is TRBV7-2; D gene ambiguous. CDR3 length equals 12 residues. V gave up 5 bases and J gave up 10 bases, with 12 bases separating them. Germline CDR1 and CDR2: SGHTA and FQGNSA. The CDR3 sequence is CASSPEDIEQFF. The CDR3 DNA is TGTGCCAGCAGCCCTGAAGACATAGAGCAGTTCTTC. The full variable domain, rest sourced from reference TRBV7-2 and TRBJ2-1, is GAGVSQSPSNKVTEKGKDVELRCDPISGHTALYWYRQSLGQGLEFLIYFQGNSAPDKSGLPSDRFSAERTGGSVSTLTIQRTQQEDSAVYLCASSPEDIEQFFGPGTRLTVL.

The chain uses TRBV9 and TRBJ1-2; D is possibly TRBD1 (5 bases). Trimming took off 0 bases at V and 7 bases at J, with 16 bases between the two ends. Germline loops: CDR1 SGDLS, CDR2 YYNGEE. The CDR3 is made up of 15 amino acids. The CDR3: CASSVDQGGAFGYTF. Written as DNA, the CDR3 is TGTGCCAGCAGCGTAGACCAAGGCGGGGCTTTTGGCTACACCTTC. Together with reference TRBV9 and TRBJ1-2, the CDR3 gives the full variable domain: DSGVTQTPKHLITATGQRVTLRCSPRSGDLSVYWYQQSLDQGLQFLIQYYNGEERAKGNILERFSAQQFPDLHSELNLSSLELGDSALYFCASSVDQGGAFGYTFGSGTRLTVV.

This clonotype has just a few counts. This CDR3 reads CSATGNEKLFF. The CDR3 DNA is TGCAGTGCTACTGGGAATGAAAAACTGTTTTTT. The chain combines TRBV20-1 with TRBJ1-4; D gene uncertain. This CDR3 has 11 residues. V lost 4 bases and J lost 5, with 5 bases in between. Germline CDR1 reads DFQATT; CDR2 reads SNEGSKA (reference sequence).